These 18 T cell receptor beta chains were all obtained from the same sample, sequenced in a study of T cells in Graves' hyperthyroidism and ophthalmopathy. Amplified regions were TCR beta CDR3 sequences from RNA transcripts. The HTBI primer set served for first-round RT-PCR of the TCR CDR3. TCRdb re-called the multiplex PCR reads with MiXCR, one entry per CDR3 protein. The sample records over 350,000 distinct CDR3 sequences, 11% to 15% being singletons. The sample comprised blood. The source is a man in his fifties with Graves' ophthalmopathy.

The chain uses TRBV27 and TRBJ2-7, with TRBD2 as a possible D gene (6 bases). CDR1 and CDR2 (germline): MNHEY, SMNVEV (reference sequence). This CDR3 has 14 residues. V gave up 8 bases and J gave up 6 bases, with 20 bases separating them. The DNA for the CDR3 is TGTGCCAGCGGACCATTGAGCGGGCGGATCGAGCAGTACTTC. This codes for CASGPLSGRIEQYF.

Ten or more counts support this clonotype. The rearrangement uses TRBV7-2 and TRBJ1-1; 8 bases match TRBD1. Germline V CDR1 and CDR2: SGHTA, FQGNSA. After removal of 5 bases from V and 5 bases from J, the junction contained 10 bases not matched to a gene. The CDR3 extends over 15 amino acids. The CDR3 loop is CASSPTGVGMTEAFF. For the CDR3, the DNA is TGTGCCAGCAGCCCGACAGGGGTTGGGATGACTGAAGCTTTCTTT.

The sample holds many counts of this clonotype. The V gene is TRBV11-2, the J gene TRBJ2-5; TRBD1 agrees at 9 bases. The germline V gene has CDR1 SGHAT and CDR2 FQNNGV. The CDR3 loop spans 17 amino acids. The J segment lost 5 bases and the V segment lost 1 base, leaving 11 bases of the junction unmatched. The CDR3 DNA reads TGTGCCAGCAGCTTAGCCCGGACAGGGGAAATCCACGAGACCCAGTACTTC. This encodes CASSLARTGEIHETQYF. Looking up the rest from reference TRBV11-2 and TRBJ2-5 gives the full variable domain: EAGVAQSPRYKIIEKRQSVAFWCNPISGHATLYWYQQILGQGPKLLIQFQNNGVVDDSQLPKDRFSAERLKGVDSTLKIQPAKLEDSAVYLCASSLARTGEIHETQYFGPGTRLLVL.

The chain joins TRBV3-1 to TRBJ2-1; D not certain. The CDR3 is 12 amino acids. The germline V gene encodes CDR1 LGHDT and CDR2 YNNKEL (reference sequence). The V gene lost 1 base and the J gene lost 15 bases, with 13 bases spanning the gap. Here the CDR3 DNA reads TGTGCCAGCAGCCAAGTCTTCGGTATTTTGTTCTTC. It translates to CASSQVFGILFF.

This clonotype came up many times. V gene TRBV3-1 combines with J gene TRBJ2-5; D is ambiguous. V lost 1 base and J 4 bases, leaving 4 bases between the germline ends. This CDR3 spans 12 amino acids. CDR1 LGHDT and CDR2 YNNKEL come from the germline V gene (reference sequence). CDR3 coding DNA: TGTGCCAGCAGCCAAGTGGTAGAGACCCAGTACTTC. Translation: CASSQVVETQYF.

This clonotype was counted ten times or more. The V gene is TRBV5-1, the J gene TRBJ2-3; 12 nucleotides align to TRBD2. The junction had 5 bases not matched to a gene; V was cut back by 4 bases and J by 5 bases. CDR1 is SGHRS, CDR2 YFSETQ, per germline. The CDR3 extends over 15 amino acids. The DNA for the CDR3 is TGCGCCAGCAGCATGGGACTAGCGGGTTTAGATACGCAGTATTTT. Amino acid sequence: CASSMGLAGLDTQYF.

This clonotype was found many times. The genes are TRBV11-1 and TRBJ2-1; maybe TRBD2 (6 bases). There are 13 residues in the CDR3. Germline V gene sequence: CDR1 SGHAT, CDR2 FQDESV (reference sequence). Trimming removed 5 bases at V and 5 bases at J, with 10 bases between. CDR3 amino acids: CASSLTRDNEQFF. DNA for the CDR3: TGTGCCAGCAGCCTGACTAGAGACAATGAGCAGTTCTTC.

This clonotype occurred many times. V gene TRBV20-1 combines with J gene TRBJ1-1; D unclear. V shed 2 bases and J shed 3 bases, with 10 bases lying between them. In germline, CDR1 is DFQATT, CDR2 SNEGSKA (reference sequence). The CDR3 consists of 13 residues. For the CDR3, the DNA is TGCAGTGCTAGAACAGCGGTGGACACTGAAGCTTTCTTT. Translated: CSARTAVDTEAFF.

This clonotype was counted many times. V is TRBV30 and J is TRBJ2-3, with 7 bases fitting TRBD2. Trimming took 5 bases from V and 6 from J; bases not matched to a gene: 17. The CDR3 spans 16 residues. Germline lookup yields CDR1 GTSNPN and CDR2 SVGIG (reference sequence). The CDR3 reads CAWELPGGRLRDTQYF. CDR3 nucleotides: TGTGCCTGGGAACTTCCTGGCGGGAGATTAAGGGATACGCAGTATTTT.

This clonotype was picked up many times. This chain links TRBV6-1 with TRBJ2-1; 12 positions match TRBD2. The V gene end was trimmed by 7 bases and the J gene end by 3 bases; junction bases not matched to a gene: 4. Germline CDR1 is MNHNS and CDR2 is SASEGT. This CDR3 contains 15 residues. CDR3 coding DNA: TGTGCCAGCAACCCACTAGCGGGAGGCTACAATGAGCAGTTCTTC. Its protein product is CASNPLAGGYNEQFF.

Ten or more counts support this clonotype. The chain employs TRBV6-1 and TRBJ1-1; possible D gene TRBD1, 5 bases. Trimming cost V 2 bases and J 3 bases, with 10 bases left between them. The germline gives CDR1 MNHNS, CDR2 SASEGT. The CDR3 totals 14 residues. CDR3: CASSESWGDTEAFF. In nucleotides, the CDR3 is TGTGCCAGCAGTGAATCTTGGGGGGACACTGAAGCTTTCTTT.

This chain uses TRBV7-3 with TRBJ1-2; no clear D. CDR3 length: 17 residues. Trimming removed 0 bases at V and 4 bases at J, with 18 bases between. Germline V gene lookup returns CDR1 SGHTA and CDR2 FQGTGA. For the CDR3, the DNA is TGTGCCAGCAGCTTAACGTTCGACCGACTAACTTTCTATGGCTACACCTTC. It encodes CASSLTFDRLTFYGYTF.

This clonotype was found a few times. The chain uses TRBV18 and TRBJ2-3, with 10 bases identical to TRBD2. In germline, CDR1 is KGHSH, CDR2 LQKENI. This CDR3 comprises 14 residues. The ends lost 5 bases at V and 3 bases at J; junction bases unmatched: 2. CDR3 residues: CASSATSGTDTQYF. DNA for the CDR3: TGTGCCAGCTCAGCGACTAGCGGGACAGATACGCAGTATTTT.

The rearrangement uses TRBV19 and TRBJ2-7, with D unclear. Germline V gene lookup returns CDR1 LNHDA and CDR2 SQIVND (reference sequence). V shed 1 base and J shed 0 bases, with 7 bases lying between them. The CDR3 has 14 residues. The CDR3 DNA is TGTGCCAGTAGTATAGTATCTGGCTCCTACGAGCAGTACTTC. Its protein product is CASSIVSGSYEQYF.

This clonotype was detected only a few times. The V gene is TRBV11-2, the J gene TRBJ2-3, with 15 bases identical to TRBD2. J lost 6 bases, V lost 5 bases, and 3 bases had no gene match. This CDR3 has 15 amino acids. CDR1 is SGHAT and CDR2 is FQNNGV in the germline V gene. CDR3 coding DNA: TGTGCCAGCAGCACTGGGACTAGCGGGAGGGATACGCAGTATTTT. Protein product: CASSTGTSGRDTQYF.

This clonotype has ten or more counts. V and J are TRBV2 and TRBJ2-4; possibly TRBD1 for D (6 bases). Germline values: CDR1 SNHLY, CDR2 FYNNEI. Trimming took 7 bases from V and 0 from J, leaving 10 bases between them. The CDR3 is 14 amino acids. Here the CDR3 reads CASKGRGAKNIQYF. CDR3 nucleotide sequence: TGTGCCAGCAAAGGCAGGGGAGCCAAAAACATTCAGTACTTC. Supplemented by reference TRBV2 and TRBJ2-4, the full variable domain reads EPEVTQTPSHQVTQMGQEVILRCVPISNHLYFYWYRQILGQKVEFLVSFYNNEISEKSEIFDDQFSVERPDGSNFTLKIRSTKLEDSAMYFCASKGRGAKNIQYFGAGTRLSVL.

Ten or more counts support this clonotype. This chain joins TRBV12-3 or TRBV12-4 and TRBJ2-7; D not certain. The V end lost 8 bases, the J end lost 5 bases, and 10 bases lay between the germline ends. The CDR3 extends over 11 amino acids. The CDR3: CASALADEQYF. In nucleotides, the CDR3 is TGTGCCAGCGCCCTGGCGGACGAGCAGTACTTC.

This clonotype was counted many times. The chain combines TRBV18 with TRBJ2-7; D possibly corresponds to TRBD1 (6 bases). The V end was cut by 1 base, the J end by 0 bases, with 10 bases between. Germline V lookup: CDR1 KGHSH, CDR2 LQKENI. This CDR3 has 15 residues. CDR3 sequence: CASSPLRDNSYEQYF. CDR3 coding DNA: TGTGCCAGCTCACCACTTCGGGACAACTCCTACGAGCAGTACTTC. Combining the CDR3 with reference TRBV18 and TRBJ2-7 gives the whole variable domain NAGVMQNPRHLVRRRGQEARLRCSPMKGHSHVYWYRQLPEEGLKFMVYLQKENIIDESGMPKERFSAEFPKEGPSILRIQQVVRGDSAAYFCASSPLRDNSYEQYFGPGTRLTVT.